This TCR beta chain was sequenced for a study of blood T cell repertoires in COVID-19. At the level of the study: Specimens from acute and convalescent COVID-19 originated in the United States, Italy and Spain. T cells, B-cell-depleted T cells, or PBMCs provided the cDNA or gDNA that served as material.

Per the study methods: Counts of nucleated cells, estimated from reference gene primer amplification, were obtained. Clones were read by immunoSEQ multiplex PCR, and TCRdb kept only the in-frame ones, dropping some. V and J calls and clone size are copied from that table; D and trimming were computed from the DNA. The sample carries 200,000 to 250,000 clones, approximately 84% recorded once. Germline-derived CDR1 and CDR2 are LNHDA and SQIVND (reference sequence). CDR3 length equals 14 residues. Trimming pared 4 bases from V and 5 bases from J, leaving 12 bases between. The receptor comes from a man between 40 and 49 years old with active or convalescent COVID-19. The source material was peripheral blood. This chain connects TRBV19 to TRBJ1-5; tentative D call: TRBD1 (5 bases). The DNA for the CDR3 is TGTGCCAGTAGTACCTTACAGGTCCATCAGCCCCAGCATTTT. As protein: CASSTLQVHQPQHF.